In this sample, the clone carrying this T cell receptor (beta chain) turned up once. What it binds is unknown. The sample originates from a study of cytomegalovirus exposure and HLA in healthy donors. Study-level points and caveats: Accurate predictions that matched the HLA-A and HLA-B alleles of most subjects were reportedly made from TCR beta sequences.

The PCR made use of 60 Vbeta and 13 Jbeta primers. Authors' data handling: A follow-up analysis tallied tens of millions of unique TCR beta chains, roughly 11 million shared. Data came from immunoSEQ multiplex PCR; TCRdb stores just in-frame clones and leaves some out. Clonal size and the V and J genes are those of that table, whereas D and trimming came from the DNA. The sample carries roughly 180,000 clones, just under 80% recorded once. The sample comprised PBMCs. The source of this sequence is a young man in good health and CMV-seronegative.

CDR3 sequence reads: CASSFAGKGNSPLHF. For the CDR3, the DNA is TGTGCCAGCAGTTTTGCAGGGAAGGGCAATTCACCCCTCCACTTT. V gene TRBV2 combines with J gene TRBJ1-6; D is possibly TRBD1 (5 bases). Trimming removed 5 bases at V and 7 bases at J, with 15 bases between. The CDR3 length is 15 residues. Germline V gene data show CDR1 as SNHLY and CDR2 as FYNNEI.